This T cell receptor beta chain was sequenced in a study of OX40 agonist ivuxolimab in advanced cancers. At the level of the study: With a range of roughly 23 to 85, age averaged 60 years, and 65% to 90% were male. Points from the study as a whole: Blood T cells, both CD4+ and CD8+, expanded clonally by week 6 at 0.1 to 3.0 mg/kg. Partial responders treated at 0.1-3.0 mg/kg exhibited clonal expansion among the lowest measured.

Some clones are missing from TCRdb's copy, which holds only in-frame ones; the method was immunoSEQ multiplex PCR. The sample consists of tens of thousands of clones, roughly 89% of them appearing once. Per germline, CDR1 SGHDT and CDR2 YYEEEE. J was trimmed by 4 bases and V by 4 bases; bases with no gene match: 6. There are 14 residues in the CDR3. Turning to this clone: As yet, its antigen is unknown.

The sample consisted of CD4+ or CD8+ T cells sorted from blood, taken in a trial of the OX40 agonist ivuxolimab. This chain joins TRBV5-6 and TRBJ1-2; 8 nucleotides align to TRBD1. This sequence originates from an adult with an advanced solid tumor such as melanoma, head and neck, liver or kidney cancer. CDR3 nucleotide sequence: TGTGCCAGCAGCATGGACAGGGTGCCCTATGGCTACACCTTC. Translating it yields CASSMDRVPYGYTF.